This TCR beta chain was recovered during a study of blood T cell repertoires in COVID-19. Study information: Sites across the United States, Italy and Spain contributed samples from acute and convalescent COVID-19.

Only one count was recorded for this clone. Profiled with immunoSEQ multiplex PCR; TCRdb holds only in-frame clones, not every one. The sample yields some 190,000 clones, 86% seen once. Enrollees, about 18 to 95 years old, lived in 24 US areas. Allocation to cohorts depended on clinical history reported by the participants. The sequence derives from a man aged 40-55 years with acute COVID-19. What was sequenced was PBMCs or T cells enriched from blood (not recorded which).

The CDR3 bases are TGCGCCAGCAGCTTCTCCTCGCAGCGGGCCTCCTACGAGCAGTACTTC. It specifies CASSFSSQRASYEQYF. This chain links TRBV5-1 with TRBJ2-7, with D perhaps TRBD2 (6 bases). This CDR3 comprises 16 residues. Trimming took off 2 bases at V and 0 bases at J, with 15 bases between the two ends. In germline, CDR1 is SGHRS, CDR2 YFSETQ.